This is a list of T cell receptor beta chains from one sample in a study of T-cell reconstitution after alpha-beta-depleted transplantation in children. TCRdb itself ran the PCR reads through MiXCR, one entry per CDR3 protein. The data hold some 550,000 distinct CDR3 sequences, with about 18% observed a single time. The sample was PBMCs from the stem cell graft donor, taken from the stem cell graft. The receptor source for this set is a human donor who donated a stem cell graft to a child with acute lymphoblastic leukemia. Each CDR3 is given with its conserved first and last residue. D genes are given only for firm matches. Not every row has a clone size; where given, it reads once, few, many or a size class.

>.|.|TRBV29-1|TRBJ2-7
TGCAGCGTTGAAGATCAACGAAACGAGCAGTACTTC
CSVEDQRNEQYF
>.|.|TRBV10-3|TRBJ2-7
TGTGCCATCAGTGAGTCGATAGCCTACGAGCAGTACTTC
CAISESIAYEQYF
>.|.|TRBV19|TRBJ1-1
TGTGCCAGTAAAGGGAGACTGAGGACACTTCGGTCGGAAGCTTTCTTT
CASKGRLRTLRSEAFF
>.|.|TRBV15|TRBJ2-3
TGTGCCACCAGCTCCGGGACTGGGGGCACAGATACGCAGTATTTT
CATSSGTGGTDTQYF
>.|.|TRBV5-5|TRBJ2-3
TGTGCCAGCAGCTTGGACAGGTTAATTTTAACAGATACGCAGTATTTT
CASSLDRLILTDTQYF
>TRBD2|.|TRBV20-1|TRBJ2-7
TGCAGTGCTAGTCGGCTAGCGGGAGGGTATGAGCAGTACTTC
CSASRLAGGYEQYF
>TRBD1|.|TRBV2|TRBJ2-5
TGTGCCAGCAGTGGGGACAGGGGGCTTCGAGAGACCCAGTACTTC
CASSGDRGLRETQYF
>TRBD2|few|TRBV20-1|TRBJ2-1
TGCAGTGCTTCCCTCCCAAGGACTAGCGGGAATGAGCAGTTCTTC
CSASLPRTSGNEQFF
>TRBD1|.|TRBV4-2|TRBJ1-6
TGTGCCAGCGCACCGGGACAGGGGTTCGGTTCACCCCTCCACTTT
CASAPGQGFGSPLHF
>.|few|TRBV9|TRBJ2-3
TGTGCCAGCAGCCTCAGTTTGGGGGCAGATACGCAGTATTTT
CASSLSLGADTQYF
>.|few|TRBV7-9|TRBJ2-1
TGTGCCAGCAGCTTAGGCGCCGGCCACAATGAGCAGTTCTTC
CASSLGAGHNEQFF
>TRBD2|.|TRBV12-3/TRBV12-4|TRBJ2-5
TGTGCCAGCAGATATCTAGCGGGAGAGACCCAGTACTTC
CASRYLAGETQYF
>TRBD2|.|TRBV5-1|TRBJ2-7
TGCGCCAGCAGCGTCCCTGGCGGGAGGCGCTCCTACGAGCAGTACTTC
CASSVPGGRRSYEQYF
>.|few|TRBV4-1|TRBJ2-1
TGCGCCAGCAGAATTTACGCCAGCTCCTACAATGAGCAGTTCTTC
CASRIYASSYNEQFF
>.|many|TRBV16|TRBJ2-1
TGTGCCAGCAGCCAATCGGCTCTCAGCTCCTACAATGAGCAGTTCTTC
CASSQSALSSYNEQFF
>.|few|TRBV7-9|TRBJ2-5
TGTGCAGCCGGGGACTACCAAGAGACCCAGTACTTC
CAAGDYQETQYF
>.|few|TRBV6-4|TRBJ2-1
TGTGCCAGCAGTGACTCGAGGGAGCGCGGGCGAAATGAGCAGTTCTTC
CASSDSRERGRNEQFF
>.|many|TRBV20-1|TRBJ2-1
TGCAGTGCGATCTCTCCCAATGAGCAGTTCTTC
CSAISPNEQFF
>.|few|TRBV2|TRBJ2-3
TGTGCCAGTTTTCGGCTTAACCCTCGCACAGATACGCAGTATTTT
CASFRLNPRTDTQYF
>.|.|TRBV6-2/TRBV6-3|TRBJ1-5
TGTGCCAGCAGTCCCTGGGAGGGAGCGGATCAGCCCCAGCATTTT
CASSPWEGADQPQHF
>.|.|TRBV12-5|TRBJ2-1
TGTGCTAGTGCGCCTTTTGATGAGCAGTTCTTC
CASAPFDEQFF
>.|few|TRBV5-5|TRBJ2-7
TGTGCCAGCAGCTTGCTGGCTAGCTTTTCCTACGAGCAGTACTTC
CASSLLASFSYEQYF
>TRBD2|few|TRBV18|TRBJ2-1
TGTGCCAGCTCACCCCCGCGCGGGAGGGCAGTAAATGAGCAGTTCTTC
CASSPPRGRAVNEQFF
>TRBD2|.|TRBV28|TRBJ2-1
TGTGCCAGCAGGGGGGCTAGCGGGAATGAGCAGTTCTTC
CASRGASGNEQFF
>.|few|TRBV27|TRBJ2-7
TGTGCCAGCAGTTTACTCGATACCGGTTACGAGCAGTACTTC
CASSLLDTGYEQYF
>TRBD2|.|TRBV7-2|TRBJ2-2
TGTGCCAGCAGCTTAGCGATACCAGCGGGAGGCACCGGGGAGCTGTTTTTT
CASSLAIPAGGTGELFF
>.|.|TRBV12-3/TRBV12-4|TRBJ2-3
TGTGCCATCAGTCCAGGGCGGAGAGGGAAGACCCTCACAGATACGCAGTATTTT
CAISPGRRGKTLTDTQYF
>.|few|TRBV4-1|TRBJ2-7
TGCGCCAGCAGCCAGGGACCACAGGTCGTCTCCTACGAGCAGTACTTC
CASSQGPQVVSYEQYF
>.|.|TRBV11-1|TRBJ2-1
TGTGCCAGCAGCACTACGCTCGACAGGCTACCCCGGCCCGAATGGGATGAGCAGTTCTTC
CASSTTLDRLPRPEWDEQFF